The rows below give T cell receptor beta chains drawn from one sample of a study of blood T cell repertoires in COVID-19. Only in-frame clones appear in the TCRdb table, and some are missing; sequencing was by immunoSEQ multiplex PCR. The sample shows 150,000 to 200,000 clones, around 91% of them seen only once. What was sequenced was peripheral blood. The receptor set was obtained from a man over 45 with acute or convalescent COVID-19. The CDR3 runs from the conserved cysteine through the conserved F or W. The order of the fields is clone size, D gene, J gene, V gene, CDR3 DNA, CDR3 protein. The D gene is left open where the match is weak. Only part of the rows carry a size: once, few, many, or a class if the clone is expanded.

>.|TRBD2|TRBJ2-1|TRBV19
TGTGCCAGTTCCGCGGGAGAACATTACAATGAGCAGTTCTTC
CASSAGEHYNEQFF
>once|TRBD2|TRBJ2-1|TRBV7-2
TGTGCCAGCAGCTTGGCGGGAGGCCAAGTCTATGAGCAGTTCTTC
CASSLAGGQVYEQFF
>.|.|TRBJ2-3|TRBV5-1
TGCGCCAGCAAACCAGGGGAACGCACAGATACGCAGTATTTT
CASKPGERTDTQYF
>.|.|TRBJ2-2|TRBV12-5
TGTGCTAGTGGTCCCGGTGGGGGGATCGGCACCGGGGAGCTGTTTTTT
CASGPGGGIGTGELFF
>.|TRBD1|TRBJ2-7|TRBV27
TGTGCCAGCAGTCCTTGGACAGGGGCGTCGGTCGAGCAGTACTTC
CASSPWTGASVEQYF
>once|TRBD1|TRBJ2-7|TRBV10-3
TGTGCCATCAGTGAATCAGGGGGACAGTACGAGCAGTACTTC
CAISESGGQYEQYF
>.|.|TRBJ1-2|TRBV2
TGTGCCAGCAGTGAGGAGGGCACCTATGGCTACACCTTC
CASSEEGTYGYTF
>.|.|TRBJ1-2|TRBV2
TGTGCCAGCAAAGGGGAAGGGCCAGGTTTTTTATGGTATGGCTACACCTTC
CASKGEGPGFLWYGYTF
>.|.|TRBJ1-5|TRBV19
TGTGCCAGTAGTATACGGGGGGGACCCCAGCATTTT
CASSIRGGPQHF
>.|.|TRBJ1-3|TRBV28
TGTGCCAGCAGTTTAGGCCAGGGCACTGGAAACACCATATATTTT
CASSLGQGTGNTIYF
>.|.|TRBJ2-3|TRBV6-5
TGTGCCAGCAGTTCCGCGGAGGGGATTGGCACAGATACGCAGTATTTT
CASSSAEGIGTDTQYF
>.|.|TRBJ2-5|TRBV6-5
TGTGCCAGTACAGGGACCCAAGAGACCCAGTACTTC
CASTGTQETQYF
>.|.|TRBJ1-3|TRBV10-2
TGCGCCAGCAGAGCAACAGGGACTGGAAACACCATATATTTT
CASRATGTGNTIYF
>.|.|TRBJ2-2|TRBV10-2
TGCGCCACCCCAAAGGGGGGGGATAACGGGGAGCTGTTTTTT
CATPKGGDNGELFF
>.|.|TRBJ2-7|TRBV7-9
TGTGCCAGCAGCCCCGGGGGATCACTATCCTACGAGCAGTACTTC
CASSPGGSLSYEQYF
>few|TRBD1|TRBJ1-1|TRBV29-1
TGCAGCGCTCAGGGGGCTAATGAAGCTTTCTTT
CSAQGANEAFF
>.|.|TRBJ2-7|TRBV28
TGTGCCAGCAGGTCAGGGTCAACCCCGGGCGAGCAGTACTTC
CASRSGSTPGEQYF
>.|.|TRBJ1-5|TRBV19
TGTGCCAGTTCCGCGGGAAATCAGCCCCAGCATTTT
CASSAGNQPQHF
>.|TRBD2|TRBJ2-3|TRBV30
TGTGCCTGGAGCGAGACTAGCGGGTCGACAGATACGCAGTATTTT
CAWSETSGSTDTQYF
>.|.|TRBJ2-3|TRBV7-2
TGTGCCAGCAGCTTGAGACTGACCACAGATACGCAGTATTTT
CASSLRLTTDTQYF
>.|.|TRBJ2-3|TRBV4-2
TGTGCCAGCAGCCAAGAGGGGCCCCCAAGCACAGATACGCAGTATTTT
CASSQEGPPSTDTQYF
>.|.|TRBJ1-1|TRBV10-3
TGTGCCATCAGTGAGTCCCGGGGAGTTTACACTGAAGCTTTCTTT
CAISESRGVYTEAFF
>.|TRBD1|TRBJ2-1|TRBV7-2
TGTGCCAGCAGCAGACGGGACAGGAATGAGCAGTTCTTC
CASSRRDRNEQFF
>.|.|TRBJ1-5|TRBV7-2
TGTGCCAGCAGCCCCGGGGGGCAGGGCCAGCCCCAGCATTTT
CASSPGGQGQPQHF
>few|TRBD1|TRBJ1-6|TRBV6-5
TGTGCCAGCAGCACGACAGGGGCAGGAGGGACCCTCCACTTT
CASSTTGAGGTLHF
>.|TRBD1|TRBJ1-3|TRBV9
TGTGCCAGCAGCGTAGGGCCGGACAGGGGGAACACCATATATTTT
CASSVGPDRGNTIYF
>.|TRBD1|TRBJ1-1|TRBV19
TGTGCCAGTACCATCGACAGGGGCTTAGCTTTCTTT
CASTIDRGLAFF
>.|.|TRBJ2-1|TRBV18
TGTGCCAGCTCCCCCTCGACAAGTACCTACAATGAGCAGTTCTTC
CASSPSTSTYNEQFF
>.|.|TRBJ1-1|TRBV28
TGTGCCAGCAGAACTCCGGACAGTCGGAACACTGAAGCTTTCTTT
CASRTPDSRNTEAFF
>.|.|TRBJ2-3|TRBV7-2
TGTGCCAGCAGCTCCGGGGGATATACGCAGTATTTT
CASSSGGYTQYF
>.|.|TRBJ1-3|TRBV5-4
TGTGCCAGCAGCCCGGAAGCGGGGTACTCTGGAAACACCATATATTTT
CASSPEAGYSGNTIYF
>.|TRBD2|TRBJ2-2|TRBV3-1/TRBV3-2
TGTGCCAGCAGCCTTTCTAGCGGGAGGGCCACCGGGGAGCTGTTTTTT
CASSLSSGRATGELFF
>.|.|TRBJ1-1|TRBV2
TGTGCCAGCAGCAGGACAGAATCGAACACTGAAGCTTTCTTT
CASSRTESNTEAFF
>.|TRBD1|TRBJ1-2|TRBV29-1
TGCAGCGCCCGACAGGGACAGGCTAATGGCTACACCTTC
CSARQGQANGYTF
>.|TRBD1|TRBJ1-6|TRBV7-8
TGTGCCAGCAGTTTAACCGGGACAGCTTTTAATTCACCCCTCCACTTT
CASSLTGTAFNSPLHF
>.|.|TRBJ1-2|TRBV6-5
TGTGCCAGCCAGGGGAACAGGGAAGAATACTATGGCTACACCTTC
CASQGNREEYYGYTF
>many|TRBD2|TRBJ2-2|TRBV30
TGTGCCTGGAGTGTATTAGTCTCGCGGGAGGGCCGAAGGATCGGGGAGCTGTTTTTT
CAWSVLVSREGRRIGELFF
>.|.|TRBJ2-3|TRBV28
TGTGCCAGCAGTTTCGACCGGGTAACCGGTAGTCGGCCCGTAGATACGCAGTATTTT
CASSFDRVTGSRPVDTQYF
>.|.|TRBJ1-5|TRBV6-1
TGTGCCAGCAGTGACAGATCCCTCCGGGTTCAGCCCCAGCATTTT
CASSDRSLRVQPQHF
>.|.|TRBJ2-7|TRBV18
TGTGCCAGCTCACCACTACAGACAGGTTCCGAGCAGTACTTC
CASSPLQTGSEQYF
>.|.|TRBJ2-2|TRBV9
TGTGCCAGCAGCGTAGAATCGTGGAACACCGGGGAGCTGTTTTTT
CASSVESWNTGELFF
>few|.|TRBJ2-3|TRBV24-1
TGTGCCACCAACGGACAGAACACAGATACGCAGTATTTT
CATNGQNTDTQYF